This T cell receptor (beta chain) was captured in a study of monozygotic twins with inflammatory bowel disease. In the case of this clonotype: Its specificity is unknown.

General observations from the study: IBD patients shared fewer clonotypes with other individuals than healthy twins, especially patients with disease activity signs. Inverse Simpson values showed less TCRbeta diversity in IBD patients than in their healthy co-twins. Background noise in patient repertoires may stem from differing immunosuppressive treatments.

In germline, CDR1 is SGDLS, CDR2 YYNGEE. This CDR3 contains 16 residues. Each of TCRalpha and TCRbeta cDNA went through two nested PCRs, lasting about 16 and 10 cycles. TCRdb derives one entry per CDR3 protein from the 5' RACE reads, leaving out DNA. Recorded for this sample: approximately 330,000 distinct CDR3 sequences. The chain recombines TRBV9 with TRBJ2-1; TCRdb's D gene call, TRBD2, goes unchecked for lack of DNA. Sequences were obtained from blood. The TCR originated in a human donor with ulcerative colitis or Crohn's disease, or a healthy co-twin of an affected twin (not recorded which). CDR3 amino acids: CASSVGSGGPRNEQFF.